A selection of T cell receptor beta chains follows, all from one sample in a study of CD8+CD57+ T cells in acquired aplastic anemia. TCRdb re-called the reads through MiXCR, storing one row per CDR3 protein. The repertoire includes around 200,000 distinct CDR3 sequences, 48% of them detected once, and 13% sits in the top ten. Specimen: sorted CD4+, CD8+, or CD8+CD57+ T cells (not recorded which) from PBMCs. All receptors derive from a human donor with aplastic anemia. The CDR3 runs from the conserved cysteine through the conserved F or W. D genes are given only for firm matches. Not all rows give a size; the values are once, few, many and, for expanded clones, a class.

DNA	CDR3	V	size	D	J
TGTGCCAGCACCGCCGCAGGACTAATTAAAGAGACCCAGTACTTC	CASTAAGLIKETQYF	TRBV6-1	many	.	TRBJ2-5
TGTGCCACCAGTGACCCTAGCCTCTCTGGGGCCAACGTCCTGACTTTC	CATSDPSLSGANVLTF	TRBV24-1	.	.	TRBJ2-6
TGTGCCAGTAGTGAGGGATTGGGCACTGAAGCTTTCTTT	CASSEGLGTEAFF	TRBV19	.	.	TRBJ1-1
TGTGCCAGCAGCTATTCCTATGAGCGGGGAGGAGTACAAGAGACCCAGTACTTC	CASSYSYERGGVQETQYF	TRBV11-2	many	TRBD2	TRBJ2-5
TGTGCCAGCGGAGGAGCAAATTCACCCCTCCACTTT	CASGGANSPLHF	TRBV9	medium-sized	.	TRBJ1-6
TGTGCCAGCAGCTTGGATCTAGGTGGCTACACCTTC	CASSLDLGGYTF	TRBV5-4	.	.	TRBJ1-2
TGTGCCACCAGTGACTTACTTGATGCGCAGTATTTT	CATSDLLDAQYF	TRBV24-1	.	.	TRBJ2-3
TGCGCCAGCAGTGAGTCGAGGGTGCGGCACTACGAGCAGTACTTC	CASSESRVRHYEQYF	TRBV10-1	.	.	TRBJ2-7
TGTGCCAGCAGCCTAGCGACAGGTCCCTACGAGCAGTACTTC	CASSLATGPYEQYF	TRBV5-5	many	.	TRBJ2-7
TGTGCCAGCAGCTTAGGGGTCCACGAGCAGTACTTC	CASSLGVHEQYF	TRBV7-8	many	.	TRBJ2-7
TGTGCCAGCAGCTTAGATGCCCACGAGCAGTACTTC	CASSLDAHEQYF	TRBV9	.	.	TRBJ2-7
TGCAGTGCCCTGGTACAGGGGAATAATTCACCCCTCCACTTT	CSALVQGNNSPLHF	TRBV20-1	many	TRBD1	TRBJ1-6
TGTGCCAGCGGGGCTACGACGGCCGGGGTTGAAGCTTTCTTT	CASGATTAGVEAFF	TRBV2	few	.	TRBJ1-1
TGTGCCAGCAGTGCTAACGGACGGCGTTGGGGAAACACCATATATTTT	CASSANGRRWGNTIYF	TRBV25-1	.	.	TRBJ1-3
TGTGCCAGCAGCTTGGGACTGGTCCTTGAGACCCAGTACTTC	CASSLGLVLETQYF	TRBV5-5	many	.	TRBJ2-5
TGTGCCAGCAGTGAGAGCGGGGGGCCGTACGAGCAGTACTTC	CASSESGGPYEQYF	TRBV2	.	TRBD2	TRBJ2-7
TGTGCCAGCAGCCAAGTGAGGGGGCGCGGTGAAAAACTGTTTTTT	CASSQVRGRGEKLFF	TRBV14	.	TRBD1	TRBJ1-4
TGTGCCAGCAGGAGGGACATGTCGAACACTGAAGCTTTCTTT	CASRRDMSNTEAFF	TRBV2	.	.	TRBJ1-1
TGTGCCAGCAGAACAGGGCTGAATCAGCCCCAGCATTTT	CASRTGLNQPQHF	TRBV6-1	many	.	TRBJ1-5
TGTGCCAGCAGTGCGAAGGACCAGAACTATGGCTACACCTTC	CASSAKDQNYGYTF	TRBV7-3	.	.	TRBJ1-2
TGTGCCAGTAGTATGGGGGTCACCCCCTCCGAGCAGTACTTC	CASSMGVTPSEQYF	TRBV19	.	.	TRBJ2-7
TGTGCCAGCTCACCGGGCGGGCCCTTTTCGGACTCACCCCTCCACTTT	CASSPGGPFSDSPLHF	TRBV18	few	.	TRBJ1-6
TGTGCCAGCAGTTTAGGGGGGCGGGCCGGGGAGCTGTTTTTT	CASSLGGRAGELFF	TRBV12-3/TRBV12-4	few	.	TRBJ2-2
TGTGCCAGCAGCTTGGCAGGGAGGGAAAAGTACTTC	CASSLAGREKYF	TRBV5-4	many	TRBD2	TRBJ2-7
TGTGCCAGCAGTGAAAGGAATTCACCCCTCCACTTT	CASSERNSPLHF	TRBV2	many	.	TRBJ1-6
TGTGCCAGCAGCGTAGGAGCGGGAGTTCTCAATGAGCAGTTCTTC	CASSVGAGVLNEQFF	TRBV9	.	TRBD2	TRBJ2-1
TGTGCCAGCAGCCGGGGACTCCGGGACGGCGACTATGGCTACACCTTC	CASSRGLRDGDYGYTF	TRBV6-1	many	.	TRBJ1-2
TGTGCCAGCAGCATCGGACAGGGGGCCATAGATACGCAGTATTTT	CASSIGQGAIDTQYF	TRBV7-3	many	TRBD1	TRBJ2-3
TGCAGCGTGGGGGTTGACAGAGCCTACGAGCAGTACTTC	CSVGVDRAYEQYF	TRBV29-1	.	.	TRBJ2-7
TGTGCCAGCAGCTTGTTCGGGCAACTGAACACTGAAGCTTTCTTT	CASSLFGQLNTEAFF	TRBV5-4	many	.	TRBJ1-1
TGTGCCATCAGTGGAGGGGACAGCTCCTATAATTCACCCCTCCACTTT	CAISGGDSSYNSPLHF	TRBV10-3	.	TRBD1	TRBJ1-6
TGCAGCCCAACGGGGGGTGGAGAGACCCAGTACTTC	CSPTGGGETQYF	TRBV29-1	.	TRBD2	TRBJ2-5
TGTGCCAGCAGCGACAGAACCCTCATAGCCAAAAACATTCAGTACTTC	CASSDRTLIAKNIQYF	TRBV6-1	few	.	TRBJ2-4
TGCAGTGCTAGAAAGGGGGGGCTCAACTCCTACGAGCAGTACTTC	CSARKGGLNSYEQYF	TRBV20-1	many	.	TRBJ2-7
TGCAGTGCTATTAGGACAGAAGCTTTCTTT	CSAIRTEAFF	TRBV20-1	few	.	TRBJ1-1
TGTGCCAGCAGTGACACACTAACAGAGACCCAGTACTTC	CASSDTLTETQYF	TRBV25-1	.	.	TRBJ2-5
TGTGCCAGCAAAGGGGAGGCGGGTTTGGCAGATACGCAGTATTTT	CASKGEAGLADTQYF	TRBV2	many	.	TRBJ2-3
TGCGCCAGCAGACAGAGGACAGGGGGGACTGAAGCTTTCTTT	CASRQRTGGTEAFF	TRBV5-1	.	TRBD1	TRBJ1-1
TGTGCCAGCAGCCGACTAGCGGGGGCTAACTACGAGCAGTACTTC	CASSRLAGANYEQYF	TRBV14	many	TRBD2	TRBJ2-7
TGTGCCAGCAGCTTAGGTCCCGTAGGTACGCAGTATTTT	CASSLGPVGTQYF	TRBV7-9	.	.	TRBJ2-3
TGTGCCAGCAGTTACGGACAGGGTAACACTGAAGCTTTCTTT	CASSYGQGNTEAFF	TRBV11-1	.	TRBD1	TRBJ1-1
TGTGCCACCAGTGACTCCGGGACGGATAACACCGGGGAGCTGTTTTTT	CATSDSGTDNTGELFF	TRBV24-1	.	.	TRBJ2-2
TGTGCCAGCAGCTATGCAGTTAGCTCCTACAATGAGCAGTTCTTC	CASSYAVSSYNEQFF	TRBV11-1	few	.	TRBJ2-1
TGCGGGACTAGCGGGAGAGGGGCAGATACGCAGTATTTT	CGTSGRGADTQYF	TRBV25-1	.	TRBD2	TRBJ2-3
TGTGCCAGCAGCACACTCGGGACAAAGGGGACTGAAGCTTTCTTT	CASSTLGTKGTEAFF	TRBV7-8	.	.	TRBJ1-1